The rows below give T cell receptor beta chains drawn from one sample of a study of neurological immune-mediated disorders. A single record per CDR3 protein comes from TCRdb applying MiXCR to the 5' RACE reads. Found here are over 60,000 distinct CDR3 sequences, less than 5.5% of them singletons; the top ten hold roughly 2.8%. Source material: PBMCs. Receptors were obtained from a woman in her 30s with multiple sclerosis. Each CDR3 is given with its conserved first and last residue. The D gene is left open where the match is weak. Not all rows give a size; the values are once, few, many and, for expanded clones, a class.

clone_size,j_call,d_call,v_call,cdr3_nt,cdr3_aa
many,TRBJ1-2,.,TRBV20-1,TGCAGTGCTAGAGAGAAGAGATGGGTCTATGGCTACACCTTC,CSAREKRWVYGYTF
many,TRBJ1-5,.,TRBV20-1,TGCAGTGCTAGAGAAAATGGGCCCCAGAATTTT,CSARENGPQNF
few,TRBJ1-1,.,TRBV6-7,TGTGCCAGCAGTTACTCGCCGGCGGGAGCTTTCTTT,CASSYSPAGAFF
.,TRBJ2-7,.,TRBV7-6,TGTGCCAGCAGCTTGTATTCCACGGGCTACGAGCAGTACTTC,CASSLYSTGYEQYF
many,TRBJ1-5,.,TRBV20-1,TGCAGTGCTAGCCAGGGGACTGATAGCAATCAGCCCCAGCATTTT,CSASQGTDSNQPQHF
many,TRBJ2-1,TRBD2,TRBV25-1,TGTGCCAGGAAATACAGACTAGCGGGGCTGGATGAGCAGTTCTTC,CARKYRLAGLDEQFF
many,TRBJ2-1,TRBD2,TRBV15,TGTGCCACCAGCAGAGCGAATGTAGCGGGGGTGGTCTTC,CATSRANVAGVVF
many,TRBJ1-1,.,TRBV7-9,TGTGCCAGCAGCTACCCCCAGGGACACCTGAACACTGAAGCTTTCTTT,CASSYPQGHLNTEAFF
many,TRBJ2-2,.,TRBV20-1,TGCAGTGCTAGATCCAGGGAGGCCGGGGAGCTGTTTTTT,CSARSREAGELFF
many,TRBJ1-1,.,TRBV20-1,TGCAGTGCTAGAGAAGCCGCGAACACTGAAGCTTTCTTT,CSAREAANTEAFF
many,TRBJ1-5,.,TRBV15,TGTGCCACCAGCAGCCTCATCAGAGAACAGCCCCAGCATTTT,CATSSLIREQPQHF
many,TRBJ1-2,.,TRBV10-3,TGTGCCATCAGTGCAAGGGGGAACACTAACTATGGCTACACCTTC,CAISARGNTNYGYTF
many,TRBJ2-1,TRBD2,TRBV5-1,TGCGCCAGCAGACGGACTAGCGGGGGGCCAGGTTGCTTCTTC,CASRRTSGGPGCFF
few,TRBJ1-1,.,TRBV5-1,TGCGCCAGCAGCTTGGGGGATAGTAGAAGAGAAGCTTTCTTT,CASSLGDSRREAFF
.,TRBJ1-5,.,TRBV12-3/TRBV12-4,TGTGCCAGCAGCACAGGGAAGGATCAGCCCCAGAATTTT,CASSTGKDQPQNF
many,TRBJ2-3,TRBD2,TRBV3-1,TGTGCCAGCAGCCAATTAGCGGGGGCCCTCACAGATACGCAGTATTTT,CASSQLAGALTDTQYF
many,TRBJ2-5,.,TRBV7-7,TGTGCTAGCAGCTTAGCTGACCCGCCGGAGACCCAGTACTTC,CASSLADPPETQYF
many,TRBJ2-3,TRBD1,TRBV5-6,TGTGCCAGCAGCTTCGGGACAGGGGAATCAGATACGCAGTATTTT,CASSFGTGESDTQYF
many,TRBJ2-1,TRBD2,TRBV7-2,TGTGCCAGCAGCTTAGTAGCGGGGGGCGCTTTGGAGGGGAATGAGCAGTTCTTC,CASSLVAGGALEGNEQFF
many,TRBJ1-2,.,TRBV20-1,TGCAGTGCTAGAGATCACACAGAATTGTATGGCTACACCTTC,CSARDHTELYGYTF
many,TRBJ2-2,TRBD2,TRBV7-3,TGTGCCAGCAGCTTAGGGACTAGCGGCACCGGGGAGCTGTTTTTT,CASSLGTSGTGELFF
many,TRBJ2-5,TRBD2,TRBV5-1,TGCGCCAGCAGCTTGGGCGGGGGGCCCGGGGAGACCCAGTACTTC,CASSLGGGPGETQYF
many,TRBJ1-2,.,TRBV12-3/TRBV12-4,TGTGCCAGCAGTGCGCGCGAGGGGGGAGGTGGCCATGGCTACACCTTC,CASSAREGGGGHGYTF
many,TRBJ2-7,TRBD2,TRBV11-2,TGTGCCAGCAGCTCACTGCGGGGGGCACACCGGTACGAGCAGTACTTC,CASSSLRGAHRYEQYF
many,TRBJ2-7,.,TRBV5-1,TGCGCCAGCAGCTTGGGGCAGGCCGTCTACGAGCAGTACTTC,CASSLGQAVYEQYF
.,TRBJ1-1,.,TRBV29-1,TGCAGCGTTGGGGATAAAGCTTTCTTT,CSVGDKAFF
many,TRBJ2-7,.,TRBV5-6,TGTGCCAGCAGCTTGAGTGGGAGCTCCTACGAGCAGTACTTC,CASSLSGSSYEQYF
many,TRBJ1-5,.,TRBV2,TGCGCAAGCGGGGGGCGTTGGGCGAATCAGCCCCAGAATTTT,CASGGRWANQPQNF
many,TRBJ2-7,TRBD1,TRBV5-1,TGCGCCAGCAGCTTGAGGGGGGACAGGGCCTACGAGCAGTACTTC,CASSLRGDRAYEQYF
many,TRBJ1-1,.,TRBV12-3/TRBV12-4,TGTGCCAGCAGTCAACCGGGAGTTCGTGCTTTCTTT,CASSQPGVRAFF
many,TRBJ2-5,.,TRBV15,TGTGCCACCCAGGGGTTTACACAAGAGACCCAGTACTTC,CATQGFTQETQYF
many,TRBJ2-7,.,TRBV9,TGTGCCAGCAGCCCTCGGACGGCGGGCGAGCAGTACTTC,CASSPRTAGEQYF
few,TRBJ2-6,.,TRBV20-1,TGCAGTGCTAGAGATGCGGAGTCTGGGGCCAACGTCCTGACTTTC,CSARDAESGANVLTF
few,TRBJ2-1,.,TRBV5-1,TGCGCCAGCTACCCAAGCGCGGGCCCCCGGGATGAGCAGTTCTTC,CASYPSAGPRDEQFF
many,TRBJ2-5,.,TRBV10-3,TGTGCCATCGGGTCAGAGACCCAGTACTTC,CAIGSETQYF
few,TRBJ2-3,.,TRBV20-1,TGCAGTGCTTTCTTAACACGACTCACAGATACGCAGTATTTT,CSAFLTRLTDTQYF
many,TRBJ2-5,.,TRBV29-1,TGCAGCGTTGAAGGTTCGGGGGAGACCCAGTACTTC,CSVEGSGETQYF
many,TRBJ2-1,TRBD2,TRBV9,TGTGCCAGCAGCCCGAGCGGGGGGGCCGGTGAGCAGTTCTTC,CASSPSGGAGEQFF
many,TRBJ2-1,TRBD1,TRBV6-5,TGTGCCAGCAGCAAAAGACAGGGCTACAATGAGCAGTTCTTC,CASSKRQGYNEQFF
many,TRBJ2-5,TRBD2,TRBV7-8,TGTGCCAGCAGCTTAGGGCTCCCGGGGGGGGGAGAGACCCAGTACTTC,CASSLGLPGGGETQYF
many,TRBJ2-2,TRBD2,TRBV5-4,TGTGCCAGCAGCCCGAGGACTAGCCCGAACACCGGGGAGCTGTTTTTT,CASSPRTSPNTGELFF
many,TRBJ2-3,.,TRBV10-3,TGTGCCATCAGTGATACTACGTGGGGCACAGATACGCAGTATTTT,CAISDTTWGTDTQYF
few,TRBJ2-7,TRBD2,TRBV5-1,TGCGCCAGCAGCTCACAAGCGGGGGGGCCTTACGAGCAGTACTTC,CASSSQAGGPYEQYF
many,TRBJ1-2,.,TRBV28,TGTGCCAGCAGTTTACCAGGCTATGGCTACACCTTC,CASSLPGYGYTF
many,TRBJ2-7,.,TRBV12-3/TRBV12-4,TGTGCCAGCAGCGACAGGCCCTACGAGCAGTACTTC,CASSDRPYEQYF
many,TRBJ2-7,TRBD1,TRBV28,TGTGCCAGCCGGCGGGGGACAGGGACCTACGAGCAGTACTTC,CASRRGTGTYEQYF
many,TRBJ1-4,TRBD1,TRBV12-3/TRBV12-4,TGTGCCAGCAGTGGGGGGGCTGAAGGGGGCGGTGAAAAACTGTTTTTT,CASSGGAEGGGEKLFF
many,TRBJ1-1,.,TRBV21-1,TGTGCCAGCAGCAAAGCAATGCAGGGCGGGACTGAAGCTTTCTTT,CASSKAMQGGTEAFF
many,TRBJ1-1,.,TRBV16,TGTGCCAGCAGCCAACAGGTCTTGAACACTGAAGCTTTCTTT,CASSQQVLNTEAFF
many,TRBJ1-2,.,TRBV7-8,TGTGCCAGCAGCTTAGCCAACTATGGCTACACCTTC,CASSLANYGYTF
few,TRBJ2-7,TRBD2,TRBV5-1,TGCGCCAGCAGCCTTTCGCGGGGGGCCTACGAGCAGTACTTC,CASSLSRGAYEQYF
few,TRBJ2-4,.,TRBV5-1,TGCGCCAGCAGCTTGGCATCTCGATCCCGAGCGGGAAACATTCAGTACTTC,CASSLASRSRAGNIQYF
many,TRBJ2-3,.,TRBV7-2,TGTGCCAGCAGCTCGTTGGAGCCAGATACGCAGTATTTT,CASSSLEPDTQYF
many,TRBJ2-3,.,TRBV20-1,TGCAGTGCTAGAGATATACAGGCTCGGGATACGCAGTATTTT,CSARDIQARDTQYF